The 20 T cell receptor beta chains given below trace back to one sample, sequenced in a study of T-cell reconstitution after alpha-beta-depleted transplantation in children (dated by TCRdb to 2016 to 2017). Library preparation used PCR. The instrument was an Illumina HiSeq 2500. To normalize quantification of the TCRbeta repertoire, the TCR libraries were built with molecular barcoding that relied on unique molecular identifiers. TCRdb reprocessed the public reads (quality trimming at Q25 with fastp, clone calling with MiXCR) and kept in-frame beta chains. Every CDR3 protein is listed once, alongside the most common genes and DNA of its rows. The sample table shows a few hundred thousand distinct CDR3 sequences, and around 46% are seen once. The ten largest clones add up to under 35% of the sample. Explained via the paper, the treatment or condition label denotes: allogeneic hematopoietic cell transplantation with graft depleted of TCRalphabeta T cells and CD19 B cells.

The material was PBMCs, obtained before TCRalphabeta/CD19-depleted stem cell transplant. These receptors all come from a girl aged 2 to 10 with aplastic anemia, due to receive a stem cell transplant.

Ten or more counts support this clonotype. The V and J genes are TRBV10-3 and TRBJ1-5; D not resolved. The CDR3 is made up of 13 amino acids. From germline, CDR1 is ENHRY and CDR2 SYGVKD. The germline V and J ends were trimmed by 3 bases and 0 bases, with 3 bases remaining between them. The CDR3 loop reads CAISDNSNQPQHF. CDR3 nucleotides: TGTGCCATCAGTGATAATAGCAATCAGCCCCAGCATTTT.

The chain combines TRBV29-1 with TRBJ2-2; 7 nucleotides agree with TRBD1. This CDR3 is built from 14 residues. V shed 6 bases and J 4 bases; nucleotides not matched to a gene: 8. Germline V lookup: CDR1 SQVTM, CDR2 ANQGSEA. The CDR3 protein is CSVPTGVGTGELFF. Written as DNA, the CDR3 is TGCAGCGTACCTACAGGGGTAGGCACCGGGGAGCTGTTTTTT.

The CDR3 region is CASRRDSTYGYTF. CDR3 nucleotides: TGTGCCAGCAGGCGGGACAGTACTTATGGCTACACCTTC. This sequence joins TRBV2 and TRBJ1-2; 7 bases match TRBD1. V lost 6 bases to trimming and J lost 5 bases; unmatched junction nucleotides: 6. Looked up from germline, CDR1 is SNHLY and CDR2 is FYNNEI. This CDR3 comprises 13 residues. Full variable domain (rest looked up from reference TRBV2 and TRBJ1-2): EPEVTQTPSHQVTQMGQEVILRCVPISNHLYFYWYRQILGQKVEFLVSFYNNEISEKSEIFDDQFSVERPDGSNFTLKIRSTKLEDSAMYFCASRRDSTYGYTFGSGTRLTVV.

In this sample, this clonotype turned up many times. This chain uses TRBV12-3 or TRBV12-4 with TRBJ2-5, with D possibly matching TRBD2 (7 bases). The CDR3 is 16 amino acids. The V and J ends lost 5 bases and 1 base respectively, with 17 bases between them. CDR3 loop: CASSSGTILSQETQYF. The CDR3, as DNA: TGTGCCAGCAGTAGCGGGACAATACTTAGCCAAGAGACCCAGTACTTC.

This clonotype was observed a handful of times. This may arise from a read error, as a much more abundant clone is one base away. V and J are TRBV3-1 and TRBJ2-5, with 10 nucleotides matching TRBD2. Germline values: CDR1 LGHDT, CDR2 YNNKEL (reference sequence). The CDR3 sequence is 15 residues long. CDR3 residues: CASSEAGTSEETQSF. As DNA, the CDR3 is TGTGCCAGCAGCGAGGCCGGGACTAGCGAAGAGACCCAGTCCTTC.

This clonotype came up a few times. The gene calls are TRBV15 and TRBJ2-1; tentatively, D is TRBD1 or TRBD2 (5 bases each). Trimming took 3 bases from V and 9 from J, leaving 21 bases between them. The CDR3 is made up of 16 amino acids. Germline-derived CDR1 and CDR2 are LNHNV and YYDKDF (reference sequence). The chain's CDR3 is CATSSVEVEYGAEQFF. The CDR3, as DNA: TGTGCCACCAGCAGTGTTGAGGTAGAGTACGGGGCTGAGCAGTTCTTC. The complete variable domain, with remaining parts taken from reference TRBV15 and TRBJ2-1, reads DAMVIQNPRYQVTQFGKPVTLSCSQTLNHNVMYWYQQKSSQAPKLLFHYYDKDFNNEADTPDNFQSRRPNTSFCFLDIRSPGLGDTAMYLCATSSVEVEYGAEQFFGPGTRLTVL.

The V call is TRBV4-1, the J call TRBJ2-3, with TRBD2 matching over 10 bases. The length of the CDR3 is 18 residues. Germline values: CDR1 MGHRA, CDR2 YSYEKL. The ends lost 4 bases at V and 5 bases at J; junction bases unmatched: 15. In DNA form, the CDR3 reads TGCGCCAGCAGCCCACCCCATGTCCTAGCGGGAGTTGTAGATACGCAGTATTTT. Its protein product is CASSPPHVLAGVVDTQYF.

The table lists this clonotype with many counts. This chain links TRBV30 with TRBJ1-4, with D uncertain. Germline assignment: CDR1 GTSNPN and CDR2 SVGIG (reference sequence). V lost 4 bases and J lost 8, with 14 bases in between. CDR3 size: 13 residues. CDR3 protein: CAWKSGGWEKLFF. CDR3 in DNA: TGTGCCTGGAAGAGTGGAGGTTGGGAAAAACTGTTTTTT.

This chain uses TRBV27 with TRBJ2-1; TRBD2 agrees at 9 bases. V trimming: 2 bases; J trimming: 13 bases; junction bases outside the gene matches: 9. Germline CDR1 and CDR2: MNHEY and SMNVEV (reference sequence). The CDR3 runs to 14 residues. The CDR3 DNA is TGTGCCAGCAGTTTACAGCCTAGCGGGGTAGAACAGTTCTTC. It specifies CASSLQPSGVEQFF.

Ten or more counts support this clonotype. The J gene is TRBJ1-5, the V gene TRBV20-1, with unresolved D. CDR3 length equals 17 residues. V lost 6 bases and J lost 0, with 21 bases in between. Germline CDR1 is DFQATT and CDR2 is SNEGSKA (reference sequence). This CDR3 is CSAGDSRGVYSNQPQHF. DNA for the CDR3: TGCAGTGCGGGCGATAGCAGAGGCGTCTATAGCAATCAGCCCCAGCATTTT.

The gene calls are TRBV7-6 and TRBJ2-1; D may be TRBD2 (6 bases). From germline, CDR1 is SGHVS and CDR2 FNYEAQ. The CDR3 totals 14 residues. The ends were cut back, 5 bases at V and 5 bases at J, with 13 bases in the middle. The CDR3 DNA reads as TGTGCCAGCAGCCTCCGGGACTCTCACAATGAGCAGTTCTTC. Its protein is CASSLRDSHNEQFF.

This chain uses TRBV20-1 with TRBJ1-3; D gene unclear. Trimming left V 0 bases short and J 4 bases short, with 16 bases between. Per germline, CDR1 DFQATT and CDR2 SNEGSKA (reference sequence). The CDR3 is 16 amino acids. This CDR3 reads CSARDRLSSNGNTIYF. The CDR3 DNA follows: TGCAGTGCTAGAGATCGGCTGAGCAGTAACGGAAACACCATATATTTT.

This clonotype was observed many times. This chain connects TRBV15 to TRBJ2-7; no definite D call. V lost 0 bases and J 2 bases, leaving 5 bases between the germline ends. The germline V gene encodes CDR1 LNHNV and CDR2 YYDKDF (reference sequence). The CDR3 totals 13 residues. The CDR3 region is CATSRDLPYEQYF. The CDR3 nucleotides read TGTGCCACCAGCAGAGATCTTCCCTACGAGCAGTACTTC.

This clonotype has at least ten counts. This chain uses TRBV20-1 with TRBJ2-7, with 8 bases aligning to TRBD2. From germline, CDR1 is DFQATT and CDR2 SNEGSKA (reference sequence). With 0 bases clipped from V and 1 base from J, the junction kept 5 bases outside the gene matches. CDR3 length equals 15 residues. The CDR3 coding sequence is TGCAGTGCTAGAGATGCAGTAGCGGGGTCCTACGAGCAGTACTTC. Its translation is CSARDAVAGSYEQYF.

This clonotype occurred many times. J is TRBJ2-7 and V is TRBV20-1; 8 nucleotides line up with TRBD2. After removal of 2 bases from V and 1 base from J, the junction contained 16 bases not matched to a gene. The V gene's germline CDR1 is DFQATT and CDR2 SNEGSKA (reference sequence). The CDR3 runs 18 residues. The CDR3 is CSARPSGVAGIASYEQYF. The DNA of the CDR3 is TGCAGTGCTAGACCATCAGGAGTAGCGGGAATAGCTTCCTACGAGCAGTACTTC.

The rearrangement links TRBV7-9 to TRBJ2-3; the D is unclear. Trimming removed 5 bases at V and 0 bases at J, with 6 bases between. The CDR3 sequence is 13 residues long. Per germline, CDR1 SEHNR and CDR2 FQNEAQ (reference sequence). The CDR3 sequence is CASSTESTDTQYF. The CDR3 DNA reads as TGTGCCAGCAGCACAGAAAGCACAGATACGCAGTATTTT.

This clonotype turned up a few times. The chain carries TRBV6-1 and TRBJ2-3, with a weak D call TRBD1 (5 bases). Germline V gene data show CDR1 as MNHNS and CDR2 as SASEGT. The CDR3 is 12 amino acids. The ends were cut back, 2 bases at V and 7 bases at J, with 7 bases in the middle. This CDR3 reads CASSEQGYTQYF. The CDR3 nucleotides are TGTGCCAGCAGTGAACAGGGATATACGCAGTATTTT.

The V and J genes are TRBV20-1 and TRBJ2-6; 9 bases align to TRBD1. Trimming removed 0 bases from V and 0 bases from J; junction bases left unmatched: 6. The germline V gene has CDR1 DFQATT and CDR2 SNEGSKA (reference sequence). This CDR3 is 18 amino acids long. CDR3 nucleotide sequence: TGCAGTGCTAGAGATAAGACAGGGGGGAGCTCTGGGGCCAACGTCCTGACTTTC. This encodes CSARDKTGGSSGANVLTF.

This clonotype was recorded a few times. The J gene is TRBJ1-3, the V gene TRBV12-5; tentative D call: TRBD1 (5 bases). Germline CDR1 and CDR2: LGHNT and FRNRAP. Between the trimmed V and J ends, which lost 6 bases and 0 bases, there was a span of 12 bases. The CDR3 loop spans 15 amino acids. The CDR3, as DNA: TGTGCTAGTGGCCTATTACAGGCCTCTGGAAACACCATATATTTT. Encoded protein: CASGLLQASGNTIYF.

This clonotype was counted between two and nine times. The chain links TRBV20-1 to TRBJ2-7; D may be TRBD1 (5 bases). Trimming shortened V by 3 bases and J by 1 base, and 13 bases separated the two germline ends. Germline V CDR1 and CDR2: DFQATT, SNEGSKA (reference sequence). CDR3 length equals 14 residues. CDR3 nucleotides: TGCAGTGCTAGGGCCGACAGAACATCCTACGAGCAGTACTTC. Protein sequence: CSARADRTSYEQYF.